This T cell receptor beta chain is from a study of blood T cell repertoires in COVID-19. About the research overall: Acute and convalescent COVID-19 specimens originated in the United States, Italy and Spain.

As originally analysed: Using reference gene primer amplification, nucleated cell counts were estimated. The assay was immunoSEQ multiplex PCR, and TCRdb's table has in-frame clones only and misses some. V and J calls and clone size come straight from that table; D and trimming were deduced from the DNA. In the table there are over 200,000 clones, about 79% of which are singletons. Trimming removed 1 base from V and 0 bases from J, with 12 bases in between. CDR1 is SGHTA, CDR2 FQGNSA, per germline. The CDR3 contains 16 residues. Sequencing input: peripheral blood. This TCR was recovered from a man aged 40-55 years who had recovered from COVID-19. The chain recombines TRBV7-2 with TRBJ1-1; the D gene is possibly TRBD1 (5 bases). The CDR3 bases are TGTGCCAGCAGCTTAGTGGCGGGACTCATGAACACTGAAGCTTTCTTT. This codes for CASSLVAGLMNTEAFF.